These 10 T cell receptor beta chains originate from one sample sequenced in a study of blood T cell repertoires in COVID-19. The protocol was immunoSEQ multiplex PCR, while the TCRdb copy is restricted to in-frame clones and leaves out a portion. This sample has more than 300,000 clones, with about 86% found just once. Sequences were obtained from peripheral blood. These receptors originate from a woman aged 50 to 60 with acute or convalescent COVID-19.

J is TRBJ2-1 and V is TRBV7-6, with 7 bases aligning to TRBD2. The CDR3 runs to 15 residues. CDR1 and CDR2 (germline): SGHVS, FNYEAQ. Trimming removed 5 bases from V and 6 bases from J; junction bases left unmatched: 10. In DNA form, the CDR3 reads TGTGCCAGCAGCCGTAGCGGGTCCGCCCCCAATGAGCAGTTCTTC. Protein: CASSRSGSAPNEQFF.

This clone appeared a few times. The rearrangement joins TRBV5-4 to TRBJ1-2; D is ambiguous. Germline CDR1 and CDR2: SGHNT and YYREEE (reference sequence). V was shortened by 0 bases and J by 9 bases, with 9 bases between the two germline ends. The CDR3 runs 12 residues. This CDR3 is CASSLDGVSYTF. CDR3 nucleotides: TGTGCCAGCAGCTTGGACGGGGTGAGCTACACCTTC.

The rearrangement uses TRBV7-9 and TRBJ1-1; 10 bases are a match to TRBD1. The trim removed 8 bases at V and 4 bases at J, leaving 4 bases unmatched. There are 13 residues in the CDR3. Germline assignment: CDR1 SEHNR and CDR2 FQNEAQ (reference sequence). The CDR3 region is CASDRGRATEAFF. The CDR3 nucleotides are TGTGCCAGCGACAGGGGGCGGGCCACTGAAGCTTTCTTT.

Written as DNA, the CDR3 is TGTGCCAGCAGCTTAACGGGACTAGCGGGAAGGGATACGCAGTATTTT. Translated, it gives CASSLTGLAGRDTQYF. The rearrangement uses TRBV7-3 and TRBJ2-3; 13 bases match TRBD2. The CDR3 extends over 16 amino acids. Germline lookup yields CDR1 SGHTA and CDR2 FQGTGA. V lost 0 bases and J lost 6; bases outside the gene matches: 3.

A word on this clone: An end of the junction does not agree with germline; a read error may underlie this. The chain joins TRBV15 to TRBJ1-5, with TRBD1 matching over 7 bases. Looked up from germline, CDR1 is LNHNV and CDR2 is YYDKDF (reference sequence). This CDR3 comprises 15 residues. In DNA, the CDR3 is TGTGCCACCAGCAGAGTGGGACAGAGCACTCAGCCCCAGCATTTT. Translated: CATSRVGQSTQPQHF.

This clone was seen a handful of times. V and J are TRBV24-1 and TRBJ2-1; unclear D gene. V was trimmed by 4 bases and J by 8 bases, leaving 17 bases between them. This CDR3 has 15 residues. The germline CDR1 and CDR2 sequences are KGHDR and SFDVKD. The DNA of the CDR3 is TGTGCCACCAGTGACTCTCGTAATCTACGCGATGAGCAGTTCTTC. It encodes CATSDSRNLRDEQFF.

The CDR3 is CAWSPSRTGVNTEAFF. DNA for the CDR3: TGTGCCTGGAGTCCGTCGCGGACAGGGGTTAACACTGAAGCTTTCTTT. The chain recombines TRBV30 with TRBJ1-1, with 9 bases matching TRBD1. The CDR3 extends over 16 amino acids. CDR1 is GTSNPN, CDR2 SVGIG, per germline (reference sequence). J lost 2 bases, V lost 2 bases, and 9 bases had no gene match. Full variable domain (rest looked up from reference TRBV30 and TRBJ1-1): SQTIHQWPATLVQPVGSPLSLECTVEGTSNPNLYWYRQAAGRGLQLLFYSVGIGQISSEVPQNLSASRPQDRQFILSSKKLLLSDSGFYLCAWSPSRTGVNTEAFFGQGTRLTVV.

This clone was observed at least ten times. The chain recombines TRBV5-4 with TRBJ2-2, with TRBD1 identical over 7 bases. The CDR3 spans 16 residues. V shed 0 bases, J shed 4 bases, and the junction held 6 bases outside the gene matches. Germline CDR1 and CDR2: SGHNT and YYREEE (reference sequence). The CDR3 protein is CASSLAARGPTGELFF. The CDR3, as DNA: TGTGCCAGCAGCTTGGCCGCAAGGGGGCCCACCGGGGAGCTGTTTTTT.

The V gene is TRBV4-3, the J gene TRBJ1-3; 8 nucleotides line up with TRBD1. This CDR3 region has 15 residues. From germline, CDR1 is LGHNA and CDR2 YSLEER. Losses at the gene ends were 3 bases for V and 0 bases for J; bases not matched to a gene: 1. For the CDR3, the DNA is TGCGCCAGCAGCCAGGGACAGGCCTCTGGAAACACCATATATTTT. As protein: CASSQGQASGNTIYF.

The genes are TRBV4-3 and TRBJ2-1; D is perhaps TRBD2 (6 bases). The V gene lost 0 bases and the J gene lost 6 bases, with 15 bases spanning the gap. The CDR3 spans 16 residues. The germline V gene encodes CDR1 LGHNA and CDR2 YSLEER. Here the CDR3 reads CASSQEGGGSPNEQFF. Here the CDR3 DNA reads TGCGCCAGCAGCCAAGAGGGTGGGGGGTCCCCCAATGAGCAGTTCTTC.